A selection of T cell receptor beta chains follows, all from one sample in a study of blood T cell repertoires in COVID-19. Produced via immunoSEQ multiplex PCR; TCRdb's table is partial and in-frame only. The table records about 29,000 clones, around 85% of them present only once. Sequences were obtained from peripheral blood. These receptors were taken from a human donor with active COVID-19. The donor label of this sample is uncertain. CDR3s include the opening cysteine and the closing phenylalanine or tryptophan. A D gene is named only where the DNA matches it firmly. Clone size appears in some rows only: once, few, many, or a class for an expanded clone.

>-|TRBJ2-7|TRBV7-2|TRBD1|16
TGTGCCAGCAGCTTAGGCCTGGGACAGGGCTCCTACGAGCAGTACTTC
CASSLGLGQGSYEQYF
>-|TRBJ2-3|TRBV2|TRBD2|15
TGTGCCAGCACCGTAAGGCGGGGGGAGGGGGATACGCAGTATTTT
CASTVRRGEGDTQYF
>-|TRBJ2-7|TRBV29-1|TRBD2|14
TGCAGCGTTGAGTTAGCGGGAGACGGGTACGAGCAGTACTTC
CSVELAGDGYEQYF
>-|TRBJ2-2|TRBV3-1/TRBV3-2|-|15
TGTGCCAGCAGCCCCAAGCGGAGGAACACCGGGGAGCTGTTTTTT
CASSPKRRNTGELFF
>-|TRBJ2-2|TRBV25-1|TRBD2|15
TGTGCCAGCAGTGGGAGGGACTACCTCACCGGGGAGCTGTTTTTT
CASSGRDYLTGELFF
>-|TRBJ2-5|TRBV27|-|17
TGTGCCAGCAGTTTGAGGGTCCAACGGGGGGCGGGGGAGACCCAGTACTTC
CASSLRVQRGAGETQYF
>-|TRBJ2-7|TRBV7-6|TRBD1|15
TGTGCCAGCAGCTCCCGACAGGGCCTAGAAGTTGAGCAGTACTTC
CASSSRQGLEVEQYF
>-|TRBJ2-5|TRBV12-5|TRBD1|14
TGTGCTAGTGGTAAGCCAGGGGGCGATGAGACCCAGTACTTC
CASGKPGGDETQYF
>-|TRBJ2-1|TRBV24-1|-|16
TGTGCCACCAGTGATCCCCGGGCCGGGGGCTACAATGAGCAGTTCTTC
CATSDPRAGGYNEQFF
>-|TRBJ2-7|TRBV6-2/TRBV6-3|-|17
TGTGCCAGCAGTTACTCGACCACGGGTGAGAAATACTACGAGCAGTACTTC
CASSYSTTGEKYYEQYF
>-|TRBJ2-7|TRBV5-1|TRBD2|14
TGCGCCAGCAGGACTAGCGGGGGGGCCTACGAGCAGTACTTC
CASRTSGGAYEQYF
>once|TRBJ2-7|TRBV7-9|TRBD1|14
TGTGCCAGCAGCCCGAGGACAGGGACCTACGAGCAGTACTTC
CASSPRTGTYEQYF
>-|TRBJ2-7|TRBV28|TRBD1|14
TGTGCCAGCAGGCCCAGGACAGGGTTGGGGGAGCAGTACTTC
CASRPRTGLGEQYF
>once|TRBJ2-7|TRBV6-5|-|14
TGTGCCAGCAGTTACTCCTCCAGTCGGGACGAGCAGTACTTC
CASSYSSSRDEQYF
>-|TRBJ1-3|TRBV7-3|TRBD1|15
TGTGCCAGCAGTCCCGGGACAGGGCCCGGAAACACCATATATTTT
CASSPGTGPGNTIYF
>-|TRBJ1-4|TRBV10-3|TRBD1|16
TGTGCCATCAGCCCCACAGGGGGCCCAACTAATGAAAAACTGTTTTTT
CAISPTGGPTNEKLFF
>-|TRBJ2-7|TRBV5-6|TRBD1|15
TGTGCCAGCAGCTTAGGAGCCCAGGGGGTCTACGAGCAGTACTTC
CASSLGAQGVYEQYF
>-|TRBJ1-5|TRBV27|-|17
TGTGCCAGCAGTTTAGGTAGACAGATAGGAAGCAATCAGCCCCAGCATTTT
CASSLGRQIGSNQPQHF
>-|TRBJ2-2|TRBV6-1|-|16
TGTGCCAGCAGTGTACCCGGTAGACTAGTCCCCGGGGAGCTGTTTTTT
CASSVPGRLVPGELFF
>once|TRBJ2-7|TRBV7-9|-|14
TGTGCCAGCAGCCCGAGGACAGCCCCCTACGAGCAGTACTTC
CASSPRTAPYEQYF
>-|TRBJ2-5|TRBV5-1|TRBD2|15
TGCGCCAGCATGCCTAGCGGGGGGCCTCAAGAGACCCAGTACTTC
CASMPSGGPQETQYF
>few|TRBJ2-7|TRBV29-1|TRBD1|13
TGCAGCGTCGGACAGGGGAGCTCCTACGAGCAGTACTTC
CSVGQGSSYEQYF
>-|TRBJ2-7|TRBV10-3|-|12
TGTGCCATCAGCCAGACACCTTACGAGCAGTACTTC
CAISQTPYEQYF
>few|TRBJ1-4|TRBV29-1|-|13
TGCAGCGTCGGACAGAGCTCTAATGAAAAACTGTTTTTT
CSVGQSSNEKLFF